This T cell receptor beta chain was identified in a study of PD-1 blockade in classical Hodgkin lymphoma. V dropped 3 bases and J dropped 0 bases, with 12 bases sitting between them. The CDR3 covers 16 residues. Germline values: CDR1 MDHEN, CDR2 SYDVKM. Time point denoted: cycle 4 day 1 (C4D1), after five to seven weeks of nivolumab. Relapse after autologous stem cell transplantation occurred in every patient, and brentuximab vedotin exposure varied. Generated by immunoSEQ multiplex PCR, the TCRdb table keeps only in-frame clones and is missing some. Of nearly 25,000 clones listed, less than 75% are singletons.

Here the sequenced sample was peripheral blood mononuclear cells (PBMCs), taken before the fourth cycle of nivolumab. V and J are TRBV28 and TRBJ2-1; D gene uncertain. The sequence derives from a human donor with classical Hodgkin lymphoma. CDR3 residues: CASSFWAPRSYNEQFF. CDR3 DNA sequence: TGTGCCAGCAGTTTTTGGGCCCCACGCTCCTACAATGAGCAGTTCTTC.